The present T cell receptor (beta chain) was sequenced within a study of identical twins' blood T cells. Study-wide results and caveats: Each donor's most abundant TCRbeta clonotypes shared more CDR3 sequences with her twin than unrelated donors. Environmental influences on twin similarity could not be excluded.

Concerning this clonotype itself: The antigen is undetermined.

Each TCR cDNA library carried sample-specific barcodes on both ends. TCRdb reprocessed the 5' RACE reads via MiXCR and lists one record per CDR3 protein. The top ten hold about 6% of the sample, which has 350,000 to 400,000 distinct CDR3 sequences, about 28% seen once. Three pairs of healthy female monozygous twins were the donors. CDR1 and CDR2 (germline): GTSNPN, SVGIG (reference sequence). The V gene end was trimmed by 4 bases and the J gene end by 6 bases; junction bases not matched to a gene: 6. CDR3 length: 13 residues. The V call is TRBV30, the J call TRBJ2-3; TRBD1 agrees at 8 bases. The TCR sequence derives from a woman aged 18-49 years in good health. The sample comprised PBMCs. The DNA of the CDR3 is TGTGCCTGGAAGGACAGGGTTGGCGATACGCAGTATTTT. Amino acid sequence: CAWKDRVGDTQYF.